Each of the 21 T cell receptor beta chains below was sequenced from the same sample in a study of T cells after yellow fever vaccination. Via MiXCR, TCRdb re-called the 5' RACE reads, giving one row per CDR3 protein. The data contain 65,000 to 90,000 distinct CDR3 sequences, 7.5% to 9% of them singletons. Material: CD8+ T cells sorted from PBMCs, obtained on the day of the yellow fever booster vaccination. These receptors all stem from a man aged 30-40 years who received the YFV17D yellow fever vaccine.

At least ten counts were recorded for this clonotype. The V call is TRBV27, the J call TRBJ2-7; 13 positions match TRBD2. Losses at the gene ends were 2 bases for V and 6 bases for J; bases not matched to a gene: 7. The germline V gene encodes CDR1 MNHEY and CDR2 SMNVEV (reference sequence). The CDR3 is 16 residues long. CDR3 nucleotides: TGTGCCAGCAGTTTAGTTCGGACTAGCGGGAGCGGCGAGCAGTACTTC. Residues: CASSLVRTSGSGEQYF.

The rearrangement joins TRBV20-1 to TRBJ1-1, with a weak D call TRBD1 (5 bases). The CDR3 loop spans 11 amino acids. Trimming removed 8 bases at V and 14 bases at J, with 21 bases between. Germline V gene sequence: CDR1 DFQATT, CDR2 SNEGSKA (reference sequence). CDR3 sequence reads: CSTRGETTDFF. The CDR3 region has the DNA TGCAGTACCAGAGGGGAGACAACGGACTTCTTT.

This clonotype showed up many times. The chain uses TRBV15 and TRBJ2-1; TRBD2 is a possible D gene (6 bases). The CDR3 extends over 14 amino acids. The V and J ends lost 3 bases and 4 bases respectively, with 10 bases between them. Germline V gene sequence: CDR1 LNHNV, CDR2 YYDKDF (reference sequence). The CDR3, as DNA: TGTGCCACCAGCAGCTTTAGCGGTTACAATGAGCAGTTCTTC. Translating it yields CATSSFSGYNEQFF.

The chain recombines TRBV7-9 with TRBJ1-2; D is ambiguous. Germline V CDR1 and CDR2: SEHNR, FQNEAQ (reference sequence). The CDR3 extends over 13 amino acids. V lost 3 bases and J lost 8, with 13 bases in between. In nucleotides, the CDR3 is TGTGCCAGCAGCTTTTCAACGTCGTACGGCTACACCTTC. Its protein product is CASSFSTSYGYTF.

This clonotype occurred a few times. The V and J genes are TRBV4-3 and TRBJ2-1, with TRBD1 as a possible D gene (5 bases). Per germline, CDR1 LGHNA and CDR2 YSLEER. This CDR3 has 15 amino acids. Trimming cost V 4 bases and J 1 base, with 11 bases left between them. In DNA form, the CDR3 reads TGCGCCAGCAGCCGAGGCAGGGATTCCTACAATGAGCAGTTCTTC. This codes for CASSRGRDSYNEQFF.

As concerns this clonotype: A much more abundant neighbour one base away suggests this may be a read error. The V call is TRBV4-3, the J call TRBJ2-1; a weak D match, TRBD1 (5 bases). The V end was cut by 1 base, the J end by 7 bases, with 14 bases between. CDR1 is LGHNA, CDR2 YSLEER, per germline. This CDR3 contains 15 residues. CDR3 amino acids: CASSQAATARNEQFF. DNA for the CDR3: TGCGCCAGCAGCCAAGCCGCGACAGCGCGTAATGAGCAGTTCTTC.

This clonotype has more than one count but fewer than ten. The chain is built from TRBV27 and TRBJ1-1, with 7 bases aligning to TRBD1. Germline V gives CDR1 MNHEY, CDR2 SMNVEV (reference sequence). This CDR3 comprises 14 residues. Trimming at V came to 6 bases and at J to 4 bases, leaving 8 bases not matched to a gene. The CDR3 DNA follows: TGTGCCAGCAGGACAGGGTCTTGGGGCACTGAAGCTTTCTTT. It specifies CASRTGSWGTEAFF.

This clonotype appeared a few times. CDR3 protein: CASSPQGGRGLYTDTQYF. The DNA of the CDR3 is TGTGCCAGCAGTCCTCAGGGGGGGCGGGGGCTATACACAGATACGCAGTATTTT. The rearrangement links TRBV7-8 to TRBJ2-3; D assignment may be TRBD1 or TRBD2 (7 bases each). The CDR3 spans 18 residues. Germline V gene data show CDR1 as SGHVS and CDR2 as FQNEAQ. V was clipped by 6 bases and J by 2 bases, with 24 bases between them.

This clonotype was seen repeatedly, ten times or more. CDR3 nucleotides: TGTGCCAGCAGCGTAGCCGGTGCTAACTACGAGCAGTACTTC. Protein sequence: CASSVAGANYEQYF. The gene calls are TRBV9 and TRBJ2-7; D is undetermined. The V end lost 0 bases, the J end lost 3 bases, and 10 bases lay between the germline ends. Germline CDR1 SGDLS, CDR2 YYNGEE. This CDR3 contains 14 residues.

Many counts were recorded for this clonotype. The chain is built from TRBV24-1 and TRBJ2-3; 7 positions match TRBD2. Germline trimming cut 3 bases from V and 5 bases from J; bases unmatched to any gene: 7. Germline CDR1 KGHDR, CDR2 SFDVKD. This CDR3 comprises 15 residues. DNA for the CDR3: TGTGCCACCAGTGATATTCTAGGGAGGGGAGATACGCAGTATTTT. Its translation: CATSDILGRGDTQYF.

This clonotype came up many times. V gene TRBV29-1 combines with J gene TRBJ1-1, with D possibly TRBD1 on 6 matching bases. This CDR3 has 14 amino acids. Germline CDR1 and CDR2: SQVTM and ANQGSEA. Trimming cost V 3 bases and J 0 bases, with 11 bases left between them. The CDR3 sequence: CSVDLRTVNTEAFF. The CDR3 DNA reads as TGCAGCGTTGATTTAAGGACAGTGAACACTGAAGCTTTCTTT.

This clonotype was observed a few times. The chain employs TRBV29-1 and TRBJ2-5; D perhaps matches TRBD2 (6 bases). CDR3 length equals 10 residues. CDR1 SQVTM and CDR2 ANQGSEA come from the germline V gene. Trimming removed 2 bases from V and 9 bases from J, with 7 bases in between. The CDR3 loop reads CSVEWGAQYF. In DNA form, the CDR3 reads TGCAGCGTTGAATGGGGGGCCCAGTACTTC.

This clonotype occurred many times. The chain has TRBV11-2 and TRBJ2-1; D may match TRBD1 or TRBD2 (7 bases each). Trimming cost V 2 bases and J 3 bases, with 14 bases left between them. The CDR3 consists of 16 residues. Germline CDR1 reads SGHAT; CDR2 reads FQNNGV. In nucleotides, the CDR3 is TGTGCCAGCAGCTTACAGGGGGGAGGGTTCTACAATGAGCAGTTCTTC. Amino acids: CASSLQGGGFYNEQFF.

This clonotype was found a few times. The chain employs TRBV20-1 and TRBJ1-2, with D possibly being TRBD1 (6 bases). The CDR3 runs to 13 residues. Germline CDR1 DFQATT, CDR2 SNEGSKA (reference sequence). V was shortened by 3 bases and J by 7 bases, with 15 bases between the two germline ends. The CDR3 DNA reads TGCAGTGCTAGTGCTGGACAGAGGGGTGGCTACACCTTC. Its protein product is CSASAGQRGGYTF.

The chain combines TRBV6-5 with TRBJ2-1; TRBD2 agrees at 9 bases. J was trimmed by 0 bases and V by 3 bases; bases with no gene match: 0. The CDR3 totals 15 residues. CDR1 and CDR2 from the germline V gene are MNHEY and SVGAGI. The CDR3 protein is CASSYSGGSYNEQFF. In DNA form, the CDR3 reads TGTGCCAGCAGTTATAGCGGGGGCTCCTACAATGAGCAGTTCTTC.

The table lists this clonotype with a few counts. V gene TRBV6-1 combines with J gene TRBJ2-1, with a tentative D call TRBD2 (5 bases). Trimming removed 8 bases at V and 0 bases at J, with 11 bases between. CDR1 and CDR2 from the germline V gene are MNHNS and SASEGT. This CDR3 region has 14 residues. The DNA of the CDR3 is TGTGCCAGCGGAGCGGATAGCTCCTACAATGAGCAGTTCTTC. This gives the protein CASGADSSYNEQFF.

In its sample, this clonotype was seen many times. This CDR3 reads CASSVASGEAFF. Here the CDR3 DNA reads TGTGCCAGCAGCGTAGCGTCAGGGGAAGCTTTCTTT. The gene calls are TRBV9 and TRBJ1-1; maybe TRBD1 (5 bases). The CDR3 loop spans 12 amino acids. V shed 0 bases and J shed 8 bases, with 8 bases lying between them. Germline-derived CDR1 and CDR2 are SGDLS and YYNGEE.

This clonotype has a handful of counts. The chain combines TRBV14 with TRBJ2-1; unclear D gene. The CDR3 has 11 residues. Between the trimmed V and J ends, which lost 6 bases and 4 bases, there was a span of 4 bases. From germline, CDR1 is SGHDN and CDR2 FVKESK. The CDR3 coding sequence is TGTGCCAGCAGGCAGTACAATGAGCAGTTCTTC. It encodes CASRQYNEQFF.

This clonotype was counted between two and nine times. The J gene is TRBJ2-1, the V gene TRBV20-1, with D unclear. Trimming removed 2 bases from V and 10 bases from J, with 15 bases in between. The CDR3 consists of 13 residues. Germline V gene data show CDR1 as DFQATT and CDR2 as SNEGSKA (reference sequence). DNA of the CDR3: TGCAGTGCTAGACTGCAGTTGAGAATAGAGCAGTTCTTC. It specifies CSARLQLRIEQFF.

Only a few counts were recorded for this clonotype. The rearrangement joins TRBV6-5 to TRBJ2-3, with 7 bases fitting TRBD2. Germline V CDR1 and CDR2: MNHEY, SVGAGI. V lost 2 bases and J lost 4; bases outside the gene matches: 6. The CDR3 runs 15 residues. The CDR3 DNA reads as TGTGCCAGCAGTTACGAAGCGGGAATGGCAGATACGCAGTATTTT. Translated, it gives CASSYEAGMADTQYF.

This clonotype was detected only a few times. The CDR3 sequence: CASSPSGAQGGYTF. Here the CDR3 DNA reads TGTGCCAGCAGCCCCTCCGGCGCTCAGGGCGGCTACACCTTC. V is TRBV7-9 and J is TRBJ1-2; tentative D call: TRBD1 (5 bases). The CDR3 is 14 residues long. The germline V gene has CDR1 SEHNR and CDR2 FQNEAQ (reference sequence). V lost 5 bases and J 8 bases, leaving 18 bases between the germline ends.